This TCR beta chain was identified during a study of cytomegalovirus exposure and HLA in healthy donors. General study findings and limits: Specificity of a few CMV-associated chains for CMV antigens was verified in vitro. It was 160 or so TCR beta chains that were listed as cytomegalovirus-associated. V- and J-gene trimming of TCR beta was linked (in a later analysis) to a missense DCLRE1C variant. Productive rates of about 87% or about 30% were seen for most TCR beta V segments in an earlier analysis.

In regard to this clone: The antigen remains unidentified.

The PCR used 60 Vbeta and 13 Jbeta primers. Assay used: immunoSEQ multiplex PCR; TCRdb lists only in-frame clones, some missing. The sample includes under 80,000 clones, roughly 75% of them seen just once. The CDR3 contains 14 residues. In germline, CDR1 is LNHDA, CDR2 SQIVND (reference sequence). This TCR came from a woman in her 30s in good health and CMV-seronegative. The rearrangement joins TRBV19 to TRBJ1-2; D is unresolved. Sample: PBMCs. CDR3: CAIIKQKAAYGYTF. The DNA of the CDR3 is TGTGCTATTATCAAACAAAAGGCGGCATACGGCTACACCTTC.